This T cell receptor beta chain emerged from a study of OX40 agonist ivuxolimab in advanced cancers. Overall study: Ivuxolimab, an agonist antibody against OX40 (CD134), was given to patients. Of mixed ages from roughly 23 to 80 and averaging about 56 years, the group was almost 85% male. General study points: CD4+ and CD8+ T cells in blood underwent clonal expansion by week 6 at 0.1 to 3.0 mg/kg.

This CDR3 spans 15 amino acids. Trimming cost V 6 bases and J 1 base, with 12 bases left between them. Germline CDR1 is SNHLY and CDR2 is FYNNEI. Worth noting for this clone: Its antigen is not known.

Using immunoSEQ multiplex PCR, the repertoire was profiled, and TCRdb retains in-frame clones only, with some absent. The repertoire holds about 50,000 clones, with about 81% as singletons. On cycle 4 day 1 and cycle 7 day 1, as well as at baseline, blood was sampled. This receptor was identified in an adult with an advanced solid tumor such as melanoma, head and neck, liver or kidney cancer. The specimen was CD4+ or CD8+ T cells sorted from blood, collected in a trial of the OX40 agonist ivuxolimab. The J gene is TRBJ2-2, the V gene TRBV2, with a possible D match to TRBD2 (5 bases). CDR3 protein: CASRLTRLNTGELFF. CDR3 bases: TGTGCCAGCAGACTTACTAGATTGAACACCGGGGAGCTGTTTTTT.